This TCR beta chain is from a study of cytomegalovirus exposure and HLA in healthy donors. Points from the study as a whole: Most TCR sequences showed up rarely, but some public TCRs showed up in many donors. Per published reports, the classifier diagnosed cytomegalovirus status with high specificity and sensitivity. Three chains tied to CMV proved CMV antigen-specific in vitro. Investigators reported approximately 170 TCR beta chains as tied to cytomegalovirus.

Only in-frame clones appear in the TCRdb table, and some are missing; sequencing was by immunoSEQ multiplex PCR. The sample consists of some 110,000 clones, roughly 86% of them appearing once. For this clone: Its antigen is not identified.

The CDR3 sequence is 13 residues long. The ends lost 7 bases at V and 3 bases at J; junction bases unmatched: 5. Per germline, CDR1 SGHNT and CDR2 YYREEE (reference sequence). The specimen sequenced was PBMCs. The chain employs TRBV5-4 and TRBJ1-1, with 8 bases matching TRBD1. The sequence was collected from a man younger than 30 in good health and CMV-seronegative. The CDR3 bases are TGTGCCAGCTCCCTGGACAGGGACACTGAAGCTTTCTTT. This sequence encodes CASSLDRDTEAFF.